Listed here are 24 T cell receptor beta chains from one sample, sequenced in a study of radiation and T cells in renal cell carcinoma. The sample's treatment: 15 Gy SBRT to primary tumor, nephrectomy 4 weeks later. Libraries were prepared by immunoSEQ multiplex PCR; TCRdb keeps only in-frame clonotypes and omits some of them. The table has under 20,000 clones, roughly 64% seen once. Sequences were derived from tumor tissue, sampled from a patient whose treatment included radiotherapy and nephrectomy. These TCRs come from a woman in her sixties or seventies with renal cell carcinoma.

V gene TRBV30 combines with J gene TRBJ2-7, with 7 bases fitting TRBD1. This CDR3 region has 15 residues. Trimming at V came to 3 bases and at J to 1 base, leaving 9 bases not matched to a gene. Germline V gives CDR1 GTSNPN, CDR2 SVGIG (reference sequence). CDR3 protein: CAWSAQGQRSYEQYF. CDR3 in DNA: TGTGCCTGGAGCGCCCAGGGACAGCGATCCTACGAGCAGTACTTC.

The J gene is TRBJ1-3, the V gene TRBV6-5; TRBD1 matches 7 bases. Trimming cost V 6 bases and J 8 bases; bases outside gene matches: 7. CDR1 and CDR2 (germline): MNHEY, SVGAGI. The CDR3 has 13 amino acids. The CDR3 here is CASRRQGADTIYF. CDR3 in DNA: TGTGCCAGCAGGAGACAGGGTGCGGACACCATATATTTT.

This clone appeared a few times. This chain connects TRBV5-6 to TRBJ1-4, with D uncertain. V was trimmed by 0 bases and J by 4 bases, leaving 10 bases between them. CDR1 is SGHDT and CDR2 is YYEEEE in the germline V gene. This CDR3 comprises 15 residues. The DNA for the CDR3 is TGTGCCAGCAGCTTGGCCAAGTGGGGTAATGAAAAACTGTTTTTT. It translates to CASSLAKWGNEKLFF.

J is TRBJ2-5 and V is TRBV5-4; D unclear. Germline loops: CDR1 SGHNT, CDR2 YYREEE (reference sequence). This CDR3 region has 12 residues. V lost 0 bases to trimming and J lost 3 bases, with 3 bases between them. CDR3 loop: CASSLGEETQYF. The CDR3 bases are TGTGCCAGCAGCTTGGGGGAAGAGACCCAGTACTTC.

The gene calls are TRBV11-3 and TRBJ1-1; the match to TRBD1 covers 8 bases. With 5 bases clipped from V and 3 bases from J, the junction kept 5 bases outside the gene matches. The germline V gene encodes CDR1 SGHNT and CDR2 YENEEA. The CDR3 consists of 14 residues. For the CDR3, the DNA is TGTGCCAGCAGCCTCGGACAGGGCCACACTGAAGCTTTCTTT. Its translation: CASSLGQGHTEAFF.

The genes are TRBV29-1 and TRBJ2-1; D gene uncertain. This CDR3 region has 11 residues. V gave up 8 bases and J gave up 7 bases, with 12 bases separating them. Germline loops: CDR1 SQVTM, CDR2 ANQGSEA. CDR3 sequence: CSLGGQNEQFF. The CDR3 nucleotides read TGCAGCCTTGGTGGGCAGAATGAGCAGTTCTTC.

This clone was counted between two and nine times. The CDR3 nucleotides are TGTGCCAGCAGTGCCGGGCTAGCCCCCTATGAGCAGTTCTTC. Its translation: CASSAGLAPYEQFF. This sequence joins TRBV2 and TRBJ2-1; D might be TRBD2 (5 bases). V was shortened by 4 bases and J by 8 bases, with 15 bases between the two germline ends. There are 14 residues in the CDR3. CDR1 SNHLY and CDR2 FYNNEI come from the germline V gene.

The chain joins TRBV7-2 to TRBJ2-7; TRBD2 agrees at 9 bases. The germline V gene has CDR1 SGHTA and CDR2 FQGNSA. The CDR3 extends over 14 amino acids. V shed 5 bases, J shed 4 bases, and the junction held 6 bases outside the gene matches. The CDR3 loop reads CASSLIAGGYEQYF. The CDR3 coding sequence is TGTGCCAGCAGCCTGATCGCGGGGGGGTACGAGCAGTACTTC.

The gene calls are TRBV6-1 and TRBJ2-7; D unclear. V was trimmed by 7 bases and J by 2 bases, leaving 9 bases between them. This CDR3 region has 12 residues. Germline CDR1 and CDR2: MNHNS and SASEGT. This CDR3 is CASTGKTYEQYF. The CDR3 DNA sequence: TGTGCCAGCACGGGCAAGACCTACGAGCAGTACTTC.

This clone has more than one count but fewer than ten. The chain links TRBV25-1 to TRBJ2-7; 7 bases are a match to TRBD1. Germline V lookup: CDR1 MGHDK, CDR2 SYGVNS. The CDR3 sequence is 16 residues long. The J segment lost 0 bases and the V segment lost 1 base, leaving 6 bases of the junction unmatched. The CDR3, as DNA: TGTGCCAGCAGTGAATTAGGGGGCCGAAGCTCCTACGAGCAGTACTTC. This gives the protein CASSELGGRSSYEQYF.

The V and J genes are TRBV5-1 and TRBJ1-1; D perhaps matches TRBD1 (6 bases). V lost 2 bases and J 3 bases, leaving 8 bases between the germline ends. CDR3 size: 13 residues. Per the germline V gene, CDR1 is SGHRS and CDR2 is YFSETQ. CDR3 sequence: CASSFRGYTEAFF. CDR3 nucleotide sequence: TGCGCCAGCAGCTTCAGGGGATACACTGAAGCTTTCTTT.

This chain connects TRBV5-1 to TRBJ2-5; 9 nucleotides align to TRBD2. Germline V gene data show CDR1 as SGHRS and CDR2 as YFSETQ. This CDR3 has 16 amino acids. With V trimmed by 1 base and J by 6 bases, 10 bases remained unmatched. This CDR3 reads CASSLRAGGRAQTQYF. CDR3 bases: TGCGCCAGCAGCTTGCGGGCGGGGGGGCGAGCGCAGACCCAGTACTTC.

The rearrangement joins TRBV5-5 to TRBJ2-2, with D perhaps being TRBD1 or TRBD2 (6 bases each). The CDR3 is made up of 15 amino acids. The V gene's germline CDR1 is SGHKS and CDR2 YYEKEE (reference sequence). V was trimmed by 0 bases and J by 2 bases, leaving 8 bases between them. The CDR3 sequence is CASSLAGANTGELFF. The CDR3 DNA sequence: TGTGCCAGCAGCTTGGCGGGGGCTAACACCGGGGAGCTGTTTTTT.

The chain combines TRBV6-1 with TRBJ2-6, with unresolved D. Germline loops: CDR1 MNHNS, CDR2 SASEGT. CDR3 length: 16 amino acids. Trimming removed 3 bases from V and 2 bases from J, with 11 bases in between. CDR3 sequence: CASSEYPNAGANVLTF. CDR3 nucleotide sequence: TGTGCCAGCAGTGAGTACCCGAATGCTGGGGCCAACGTCCTGACTTTC.

This chain uses TRBV18 with TRBJ1-5; 9 positions match TRBD1. The junction had 6 bases not matched to a gene; V was cut back by 8 bases and J by 4 bases. The CDR3 runs 14 residues. The germline gives CDR1 KGHSH, CDR2 LQKENI. The CDR3 spells CASTGQGVNQPQHF. The CDR3 nucleotides are TGTGCCAGCACGGGACAGGGCGTGAATCAGCCCCAGCATTTT. The variable domain in full, with the rest retrieved from reference TRBV18 and TRBJ1-5, is NAGVMQNPRHLVRRRGQEARLRCSPMKGHSHVYWYRQLPEEGLKFMVYLQKENIIDESGMPKERFSAEFPKEGPSILRIQQVVRGDSAAYFCASTGQGVNQPQHFGDGTRLSIL.

The J gene is TRBJ1-3, the V gene TRBV7-6, with unresolved D. Germline CDR1 and CDR2: SGHVS and FNYEAQ. Trimming stripped 5 bases from V and 0 bases from J, with 11 bases between. The CDR3 spans 15 residues. DNA of the CDR3: TGTGCCAGCAGCAAGACGGCCAACTCTGGAAACACCATATATTTT. This codes for CASSKTANSGNTIYF.

The chain couples TRBV29-1 to TRBJ2-5, with D possibly TRBD1 on 6 matching bases. Trimming left V 4 bases short and J 5 bases short, with 11 bases between. Per the germline V gene, CDR1 is SQVTM and CDR2 is ANQGSEA. The CDR3 sequence is 12 residues long. CDR3 sequence (DNA): TGCAGCGTTGTTTTCCAGGGGGAGACCCAGTACTTC. Translation gives CSVVFQGETQYF.

This clone was seen only once. The chain has TRBV4-3 and TRBJ1-2; 10 positions agree with TRBD1. The CDR3 contains 16 residues. The ends lost 0 bases at V and 6 bases at J; junction bases unmatched: 7. Per the germline V gene, CDR1 is LGHNA and CDR2 is YSLEER. Here the CDR3 reads CASSQDKRGTGDGYTF. The CDR3 region has the DNA TGCGCCAGCAGCCAAGATAAAAGGGGGACAGGGGATGGCTACACCTTC.

This clone was detected only once. CDR3 loop: CASSLGQGFRSPLHF. The CDR3 region has the DNA TGTGCCAGCAGTTTAGGACAGGGATTCCGGTCACCCCTCCACTTT. The rearrangement links TRBV28 to TRBJ1-6; the match to TRBD1 covers 8 bases. This CDR3 has 15 residues. CDR1 is MDHEN, CDR2 SYDVKM, per germline. The trim removed 2 bases at V and 10 bases at J, leaving 7 bases unmatched.

J is TRBJ1-2 and V is TRBV5-6; 9 nucleotides line up with TRBD1. Germline CDR1 and CDR2: SGHDT and YYEEEE. Trimming at V came to 3 bases and at J to 7 bases, leaving 13 bases not matched to a gene. The CDR3 loop spans 16 amino acids. The CDR3 here is CASSWGTDRGGFGYTF. DNA for the CDR3: TGTGCCAGCAGCTGGGGGACGGACAGGGGAGGTTTTGGCTACACCTTC.

The CDR3 DNA sequence: TGTGCCAGTAGCCCCGACAAGATCTATGGCTACACCTTC. Protein product: CASSPDKIYGYTF. The chain joins TRBV19 to TRBJ1-2; D gene unclear. The CDR3 totals 13 residues. The ends were cut back, 6 bases at V and 4 bases at J, with 12 bases in the middle. CDR1 is LNHDA and CDR2 is SQIVND in the germline V gene (reference sequence).

This clone was detected only a few times. The chain combines TRBV28 with TRBJ2-1; 7 bases match TRBD2. CDR1 is MDHEN and CDR2 is SYDVKM in the germline V gene. V shed 5 bases, J shed 8 bases, and the junction held 12 bases outside the gene matches. CDR3 length equals 15 residues. The CDR3 DNA reads as TGTGCCAGCAGTCTAAGGCGGGGGATGGACCATGAGCAGTTCTTC. Amino acid sequence: CASSLRRGMDHEQFF. Full variable domain (missing parts from reference TRBV28 and TRBJ2-1): DVKVTQSSRYLVKRTGEKVFLECVQDMDHENMFWYRQDPGLGLRLIYFSYDVKMKEKGDIPEGYSVSREKKERFSLILESASTNQTSMYLCASSLRRGMDHEQFFGPGTRLTVL.

This clone was observed a single time. The chain links TRBV6-1 to TRBJ2-5; no firm D call. V was pared by 7 bases and J by 0 bases, with 12 bases between. The CDR3 has 14 residues. The germline gives CDR1 MNHNS, CDR2 SASEGT. In DNA, the CDR3 is TGTGCCAGCACGACCCGACTGTACCAAGAGACCCAGTACTTC. This sequence encodes CASTTRLYQETQYF.

This chain joins TRBV11-2 and TRBJ2-7, with TRBD2 identical over 13 bases. Germline V CDR1 and CDR2: SGHAT, FQNNGV. The CDR3 has 15 residues. V gave up 6 bases and J gave up 6 bases; unmatched junction bases: 8. CDR3 in DNA: TGTGCCAGCAGACCAGGACTAGCGGGGGCTGGCGAGCAGTACTTC. Its translation: CASRPGLAGAGEQYF. Using reference TRBV11-2 and TRBJ2-7 for the parts outside the CDR3, the full variable domain is EAGVAQSPRYKIIEKRQSVAFWCNPISGHATLYWYQQILGQGPKLLIQFQNNGVVDDSQLPKDRFSAERLKGVDSTLKIQPAKLEDSAVYLCASRPGLAGAGEQYFGPGTRLTVT.